These 12 T cell receptor beta chains originate from one sample sequenced in a study of identical twins. TCRdb redid the calling of the 5' RACE reads with MiXCR, one entry per CDR3 protein. The sample includes roughly 220,000 distinct CDR3 sequences, 6.5% to 8% of them seen just once. A further study also used this sample, focusing on T cells expressing NK-cell markers.

Sequencing used CD8+ T cells sorted from blood. All receptors come from a woman between 18 and 30 years old in good health.

The rearrangement joins TRBV30 to TRBJ2-7; D is possibly TRBD1 (6 bases). V was shortened by 0 bases and J by 2 bases, with 8 bases between the two germline ends. The germline gives CDR1 GTSNPN, CDR2 SVGIG (reference sequence). The CDR3 extends over 13 amino acids. The CDR3 here is CAWSVGGTYEQYF. The CDR3 bases are TGTGCCTGGAGTGTAGGGGGAACCTACGAGCAGTACTTC.

This clonotype was seen at least ten times. The CDR3 nucleotides read TGCAGTGCTATGGAGAACAATGAGCAGTTCTTC. It specifies CSAMENNEQFF. This chain links TRBV20-1 with TRBJ2-1, with no clear D. Germline CDR1 DFQATT, CDR2 SNEGSKA (reference sequence). V was clipped by 4 bases and J by 5 bases, with 6 bases between them. This CDR3 is 11 amino acids long.

Comment on this clonotype: A much larger clonotype is one base distant, so this may be a read error. This chain uses TRBV27 with TRBJ2-1, with D hard to call. CDR3 length: 11 residues. V was shortened by 7 bases and J by 4 bases, with 5 bases between the two germline ends. Germline V lookup: CDR1 MNHEY, CDR2 SMNVEV (reference sequence). As DNA, the CDR3 is TGTGCCAGCATCCTTTACAATGAGCAGTTCTTC. It translates to CASILYNEQFF.

The J gene is TRBJ2-7, the V gene TRBV5-5; TRBD2 might be the D (5 bases). The CDR3 is 15 amino acids. Germline V gene sequence: CDR1 SGHKS, CDR2 YYEKEE (reference sequence). V lost 0 bases and J lost 0, with 10 bases in between. In DNA form, the CDR3 reads TGTGCCAGCAGCTTGGAAGGCGGGTTCTCCTACGAGCAGTACTTC. This encodes CASSLEGGFSYEQYF.

This clonotype was picked up many times. The V and J genes are TRBV7-8 and TRBJ1-1, with a possible D match to TRBD1 (5 bases). CDR1 is SGHVS and CDR2 is FQNEAQ in the germline V gene. The CDR3 extends over 15 amino acids. V dropped 6 bases and J dropped 4 bases, with 18 bases sitting between them. The CDR3: CASRQHGDDRTEAFF. CDR3 nucleotide sequence: TGTGCCAGCAGACAGCATGGGGACGATCGCACTGAAGCTTTCTTT.

This clonotype was recorded many times. The chain combines TRBV10-3 with TRBJ2-7; 9 nucleotides align to TRBD2. The V gene's germline CDR1 is ENHRY and CDR2 SYGVKD. J was trimmed by 2 bases and V by 4 bases; bases with no gene match: 6. This CDR3 has 15 residues. CDR3 bases: TGTGCCATCAGTGTAGCGGGGGATGGCCCCTACGAGCAGTACTTC. As protein: CAISVAGDGPYEQYF.

V usage is TRBV5-6 and J usage is TRBJ2-1, with TRBD2 matching 7 bases. Germline CDR1 is SGHDT and CDR2 is YYEEEE. The CDR3 extends over 13 amino acids. Trimming at V came to 3 bases and at J to 5 bases, leaving 2 bases not matched to a gene. CDR3 DNA sequence: TGTGCCAGCAGCTGGCTAGCGGACAATGAGCAGTTCTTC. Its translation: CASSWLADNEQFF.

The chain employs TRBV12-3 or TRBV12-4 and TRBJ1-2; D ambiguous. V lost 5 bases and J lost 6, with 13 bases in between. The CDR3 runs to 13 residues. CDR3 nucleotides: TGTGCCAGCAGTATAACGACCTGGGATGGCTACACCTTC. Protein product: CASSITTWDGYTF.

This clonotype was found many times. The chain combines TRBV7-8 with TRBJ2-7, with D perhaps matching TRBD2 (6 bases). CDR1 is SGHVS and CDR2 is FQNEAQ in the germline V gene. The ends were cut back, 7 bases at V and 2 bases at J, with 15 bases in the middle. This CDR3 region has 14 residues. CDR3 residues: CASTSGLAPYEQYF. The CDR3 region has the DNA TGTGCCAGCACCTCAGGGCTAGCGCCCTACGAGCAGTACTTC.

CDR3: CASSLTGGYMSEQFF. The CDR3 bases are TGTGCCAGCAGCTTAACAGGGGGATACATGAGTGAGCAGTTCTTC. The chain employs TRBV7-3 and TRBJ2-1, with D maybe TRBD1 (6 bases). V was pared by 0 bases and J by 9 bases, with 15 bases between. Germline V gives CDR1 SGHTA, CDR2 FQGTGA. This CDR3 comprises 15 residues.

This clonotype was seen many times. This CDR3 is CAIDRGSLDTQYF. The CDR3, as DNA: TGTGCCATCGACCGGGGGTCACTAGATACGCAGTATTTT. The J gene is TRBJ2-3, the V gene TRBV15, with a tentative D call TRBD2 (6 bases). Germline values: CDR1 LNHNV, CDR2 YYDKDF (reference sequence). The CDR3 spans 13 residues. The ends were cut back, 10 bases at V and 5 bases at J, with 16 bases in the middle.

This clonotype was picked up a small number of times. The rearrangement uses TRBV5-1 and TRBJ2-7; TRBD1 matches at 9 bases. After removal of 3 bases from V and 3 bases from J, the junction contained 7 bases not matched to a gene. The CDR3 is 15 residues long. The germline CDR1 and CDR2 sequences are SGHRS and YFSETQ. The CDR3 coding sequence is TGCGCCAGCAGCTCGACAGGGGGAATTGTCTACGAGCAGTACTTC. Protein sequence: CASSSTGGIVYEQYF.